Listed below are T cell receptor beta chains from one sample, sequenced in a study of blood T cells in healthy people across ages. TCRdb reprocessed the 5' RACE reads with MiXCR, giving one entry per CDR3 protein. Of 800,000 to 950,000 distinct CDR3 sequences listed, approximately 32% are singletons. These data also featured in a second study, about T cells of mothers and their children.

What was sequenced was blood. Source of these receptors: a woman in her 40s in good health. Both conserved end residues are part of each CDR3. The D gene is left open where the match is weak. The size entry is marked missing in some rows and otherwise reads once, few, many or a size class.

cdr3_length j_call d_call clone_size v_call cdr3_aa cdr3_nt
14 TRBJ2-7 - many TRBV20-1 CSARMGGALFEQYF TGCAGTGCTAGAATGGGGGGCGCCTTGTTCGAGCAGTACTTC
15 TRBJ1-2 - few TRBV6-5 CASSYGDRVNYGYTF TGTGCCAGCAGTTACGGAGACAGAGTTAACTATGGCTACACCTTC
17 TRBJ2-4 TRBD2 - TRBV20-1 CSAAVRVGGGAKNIQYF TGCAGTGCCGCCGTAAGGGTTGGCGGGGGGGCCAAAAACATTCAGTACTTC
13 TRBJ2-2 - few TRBV5-1 CASSPGNIGELFF TGCGCCAGCAGCCCAGGGAACATCGGGGAGCTGTTTTTT
17 TRBJ1-1 - - TRBV6-5 CASSYGRGRGGNTEAFF TGTGCCAGCAGTTACGGCAGGGGACGCGGCGGGAACACTGAAGCTTTCTTT
13 TRBJ1-2 - few TRBV7-2 CASTVRENHGYTF TGTGCCAGCACCGTAAGGGAAAACCATGGCTACACCTTC
16 TRBJ2-1 - - TRBV12-3/TRBV12-4 CAGSLEDRWGVNEQFF TGTGCCGGCAGTTTAGAGGACCGGTGGGGTGTCAATGAGCAGTTCTTC
15 TRBJ2-7 - many TRBV3-1 CASSLQGGASYEQYF TGTGCCAGCAGCTTACAGGGGGGGGCCTCCTACGAGCAGTACTTC
19 TRBJ2-6 - - TRBV6-2/TRBV6-3 CASSPWGGAAISGANVLTF TGTGCCAGCAGCCCCTGGGGGGGGGCAGCTATCTCTGGGGCCAACGTCCTGACTTTC
11 TRBJ2-7 TRBD1 - TRBV10-3 CAISAGQGRYF TGTGCCATCAGTGCAGGACAGGGGAGGTACTTC
15 TRBJ2-7 - many TRBV12-3/TRBV12-4 CASTQMMGGTYEQYF TGTGCCAGCACACAAATGATGGGGGGCACATACGAGCAGTACTTC
13 TRBJ2-7 - many TRBV5-6 CASSFGRTGEQYF TGTGCCAGCAGCTTCGGTAGGACGGGCGAGCAGTACTTC
13 TRBJ1-2 - once TRBV29-1 CSVGVGSSYGYTF TGCAGCGTTGGGGTGGGCAGTAGCTATGGCTACACCTTC
14 TRBJ2-3 TRBD2 few TRBV24-1 CATSKRGGTDTRYF TGTGCCACCAGCAAGCGGGGGGGCACAGATACGCGGTATTTT
15 TRBJ1-5 - few TRBV18 CASSPALGSNQPQHF TGTGCCAGCTCACCGGCCCTGGGGAGCAATCAGCCCCAGCATTTT
14 TRBJ1-4 - - TRBV15 CATSRPGTNEKLFF TGTGCCACCAGCAGGCCGGGCACCAATGAAAAACTGTTTTTT
14 TRBJ2-1 - - TRBV12-5 CASGGSQGYSEQFF TGTGCTAGTGGAGGTTCCCAGGGTTATAGTGAGCAGTTCTTC
17 TRBJ2-7 TRBD1 few TRBV18 CASSPSTGTGSPYEQYF TGTGCCAGCTCACCGAGTACCGGGACAGGGTCCCCCTACGAGCAGTACTTC
16 TRBJ2-1 - few TRBV28 CASITGGGYSYNEQFF TGTGCCAGCATCACTGGGGGGGGCTACTCCTACAATGAGCAGTTCTTC
14 TRBJ2-7 TRBD1 once TRBV29-1 CSVVLTGDPYEQYF TGCAGCGTTGTACTTACAGGGGACCCCTACGAGCAGTACTTC
16 TRBJ1-1 - - TRBV7-2 CASSLAIPQMNTEAFF TGTGCCAGCAGCTTAGCGATTCCCCAGATGAACACTGAAGCTTTCTTT
15 TRBJ2-7 - many TRBV5-1 CASSLEAESSYEQYF TGCGCCAGCAGCTTGGAAGCGGAAAGCTCCTACGAGCAGTACTTC
14 TRBJ2-5 - few TRBV6-1 CASSINVGGETQYF TGTGCCAGCAGCATAAATGTGGGGGGAGAGACCCAGTACTTC
17 TRBJ2-2 TRBD1 - TRBV10-3 CAISEFYQDRGTGELFF TGTGCCATCAGTGAGTTCTATCAGGACAGGGGCACCGGGGAGCTGTTTTTT
12 TRBJ2-1 - - TRBV3-1 CASSQGYNGQFF TGTGCCAGCAGCCAAGGATACAATGGGCAGTTCTTC
13 TRBJ1-2 TRBD1 many TRBV10-3 CAISRTGAYGYTF TGTGCCATCAGCCGGACAGGGGCCTATGGCTACACCTTC
13 TRBJ2-7 - - TRBV19 CASSGSTLHEQYF TGTGCCAGTAGTGGTTCCACTCTCCACGAGCAGTACTTC
15 TRBJ1-2 - many TRBV9 CASSPHQAGDYGYTF TGTGCCAGCAGCCCCCACCAGGCAGGGGACTATGGCTACACCTTC
16 TRBJ2-1 TRBD2 - TRBV11-2 CASSTTSGGLYNEQFF TGTGCCAGCAGCACGACTAGCGGGGGCCTTTACAATGAGCAGTTCTTC
13 TRBJ2-7 - many TRBV27 CASSLSRGNEQYF TGTGCCAGCAGTTTATCCCGCGGAAACGAGCAGTACTTC
14 TRBJ1-2 - - TRBV11-2 CASSLQTGSYGYTF TGTGCCAGCAGCCTCCAGACAGGATCCTATGGCTACACCTTC
17 TRBJ2-7 TRBD1 - TRBV6-1 CASSAKATGVRRYEQYF TGTGCCAGCAGTGCCAAGGCAACAGGGGTCCGACGCTACGAGCAGTACTTC
13 TRBJ2-6 TRBD1 - TRBV12-3/TRBV12-4 CASTLDRGHTEAF TGTGCCAGCACCCTGGACAGGGGGCACACTGAAGCTTTC
12 TRBJ2-3 - - TRBV11-2 CASRWGTDSQYF TGTGCCAGCAGATGGGGCACAGATTCGCAGTATTTT
15 TRBJ2-1 - - TRBV6-6 CASSYSGRIRETQFF TGTGCCAGCAGTTATAGCGGTAGGATTCGAGAGACCCAGTTCTTC
15 TRBJ2-1 - many TRBV28 CASSFGGASYNEQFF TGTGCCAGCAGTTTCGGCGGGGCCTCCTACAATGAGCAGTTCTTC
15 TRBJ1-1 - few TRBV5-1 CASSLLSQPPAEAFF TGCGCCAGCAGCTTGCTCTCGCAGCCCCCGGCTGAAGCTTTCTTT
16 TRBJ2-4 TRBD2 many TRBV7-2 CASSLGAGGSQNIQYF TGTGCCAGCAGCCTGGGGGCGGGGGGGTCGCAAAACATTCAGTACTTC
16 TRBJ2-7 TRBD1 - TRBV5-1 CASSLGQGAISYEQYF TGCGCCAGCAGCTTAGGACAGGGGGCTATTTCTTACGAGCAGTACTTC
17 TRBJ2-6 TRBD1 many TRBV12-3/TRBV12-4 CASSPGTGGFGANVLTF TGTGCCAGCAGCCCCGGGACAGGGGGCTTCGGGGCCAACGTCCTGACTTTC
14 TRBJ2-7 - - TRBV28 CASIRGDVNYEQYF TGTGCCAGCATACGCGGGGACGTGAACTACGAGCAGTACTTC
14 TRBJ1-2 TRBD1 few TRBV5-5 CASSSPDRGDGYTF TGTGCCAGCAGCTCCCCGGACAGGGGCGACGGCTACACCTTC
16 TRBJ2-1 - - TRBV4-3 CASSQEPGIRYYEQFF TGCGCCAGCAGCCAGGAACCAGGGATTCGATACTACGAGCAGTTCTTC
15 TRBJ1-5 - few TRBV2 CASSEAWGNNQPQHF TGTGCCAGCAGTGAAGCGTGGGGAAACAATCAGCCCCAGCATTTT
18 TRBJ2-1 - - TRBV30 CAWSDAMVGTHSYNEQFF TGTGCCTGGAGCGACGCGATGGTAGGGACTCACTCCTACAATGAGCAGTTCTTC
14 TRBJ2-7 TRBD2 many TRBV20-1 CSAREGSGGYEQYF TGCAGTGCTAGAGAGGGTAGCGGGGGATACGAGCAGTACTTC
15 TRBJ2-7 - many TRBV20-1 CSASSGQGTGYEQYF TGCAGTGCTAGTTCTGGGCAGGGCACTGGATACGAGCAGTACTTC
17 TRBJ1-4 - - TRBV9 CASSPRQGGLGGEKLFF TGTGCCAGCAGCCCTCGTCAGGGAGGACTTGGGGGTGAAAAACTGTTTTTT
16 TRBJ2-3 TRBD1 few TRBV28 CASSSRRDSITDTQYF TGTGCCAGCAGCTCCCGCCGGGACAGCATCACAGATACGCAGTATTTT
15 TRBJ2-1 - few TRBV6-5 CASSYSPSSYNEQFF TGTGCCAGCAGTTACTCCCCGAGCTCCTACAATGAGCAGTTCTTC
12 TRBJ1-2 - - TRBV28 CASSTRQTGYTF TGTGCCAGCAGTACCCGACAGACTGGCTACACCTTC
14 TRBJ2-5 - many TRBV9 CASSVGGLQETQYF TGTGCCAGCAGCGTAGGGGGATTGCAAGAGACCCAGTACTTC
17 TRBJ2-1 TRBD1 many TRBV9 CASSARGTGRRYNEQFF TGTGCCAGCAGCGCCCGGGGGACAGGGCGCCGCTACAATGAGCAGTTCTTC
17 TRBJ2-7 TRBD1 - TRBV13 CASNRQGAIVLGNEQYF TGTGCCAGCAACAGACAGGGGGCTATAGTTCTCGGTAATGAGCAGTACTTC
14 TRBJ2-5 TRBD1 - TRBV6-5 CASSPPGQGLTQYF TGTGCCAGCAGTCCGCCGGGACAGGGTTTGACCCAGTACTTC
13 TRBJ1-2 - many TRBV6-5 CASYRDGNYGYTF TGTGCCAGCTACCGGGACGGAAACTATGGCTACACCTTC
10 TRBJ2-4 - - TRBV20-1 CSARREIQYF TGCAGTGCTAGACGAGAGATTCAGTACTTC
15 TRBJ1-1 - few TRBV5-1 CASSAGGSLNTEAFF TGCGCCAGCAGCGCGGGGGGCTCCTTGAACACTGAAGCTTTCTTT
16 TRBJ1-6 TRBD1 - TRBV10-2 CASTINDRAGDSPLHF TGCGCCAGCACCATAAATGACAGGGCCGGAGATTCACCCCTCCACTTT
18 TRBJ2-1 - - TRBV7-6 CANSVRDITGSSYNEQFF TGTGCCAACAGCGTCCGGGACATAACAGGTAGCTCCTACAATGAGCAGTTCTTC